This T cell receptor (beta chain) was sequenced during a study of human CD4 T cells and Enterobacteriaceae. At the level of the study: Bacteria were E. coli, K. pneumoniae, E. aerogenes, S. flexneri, S. sonnei, S. typhimurium, S. aureus.

This clone came up a few times. After 6-7 days, proliferating activated T cells were FACS-sorted as CFSE-low CD25+ ICOS+ cells. Sorted memory CD4+ T cells were CFSE-labeled and cultured 2:1 with irradiated antigen-pulsed autologous monocytes. Memory CD4+ T cells were sorted as all CD4+ cells except CD45RA+CCR7+CD95- naive cells, over 95% pure. CD8+, CD14+, CD16+, CD56+, CD19+ and CD25-bright cells were excluded before sorting. Bacteria were added at approximately 2 per monocyte; M. tuberculosis lysate at about 3 ug/ml. V was trimmed by 0 bases and J by 4 bases, leaving 13 bases between them. This CDR3 has 16 amino acids. CFSE-low antigen-reactive cultures were sequenced at survey level, detecting one cell in 40,000. Repertoires were generated with immunoSEQ multiplex PCR, while TCRdb's copy carries only in-frame clones and drops some. The sample contains 900 to 1,400 clones, 30% to 35% of which appear only once.

This clonotype was obtained from a human donor in good health. The sequencing input was bacteria-reactive CD4+ T cells grown in culture. Subset indicated: CFSE-low proliferating memory CD4 T cells sorted after in vitro stimulation with a heat-inactivated bacterium or M. tuberculosis lysate. The V and J genes are TRBV23-1 and TRBJ2-1; D is uncertain. TRBV23-1 is flagged as an ORF with uncertain function. CDR3 region: CASSQSPVDGYNEQFF. For the CDR3, the DNA is TGCGCCAGCAGTCAATCCCCAGTCGACGGATACAATGAGCAGTTCTTC.